This TCR beta chain was retrieved from a study of blood T cell repertoires in COVID-19. The wider study: The analysed material was cDNA or gDNA that came from T cells, B-cell-depleted T cells, or PBMCs.

Under the authors' procedure: Amplification of reference gene primers provided the estimated nucleated cell counts. TCRdb keeps only in-frame clones here, not all; method: immunoSEQ multiplex PCR. The D gene and trimming were derived from the DNA, and the V and J assignments and clone size from that table. The table lists around 230,000 clones, approximately 90% of them singletons. From germline, CDR1 is SGDLS and CDR2 YYNGEE. V shed 0 bases and J shed 4 bases, with 14 bases lying between them. This CDR3 spans 15 amino acids. This clone was observed once. The source is a woman in her 30s who had recovered from COVID-19. J is TRBJ2-7 and V is TRBV9; weak D call: TRBD1 (6 bases). The sequencing input was PBMCs or T cells enriched from blood (not recorded which). In nucleotides, the CDR3 is TGTGCCAGCAGCGTAGAGGGAACCAGGGGTTACGAGCAGTACTTC. This sequence encodes CASSVEGTRGYEQYF.